Sequencing of this TCR beta chain was carried out in a study of spatial heterogeneity in lung cancer. Study-wide background: In raw reads, more than 9.5 appearances on average were recorded for each unique TCR and UMI combination. Findings and limits, study-wide: TCRs found ubiquitously expanded in tumor appeared in blood more at resection than at follow-up.

The length of the CDR3 is 14 residues. Trimming cost V 3 bases and J 4 bases, with 12 bases left between them. Germline assignment: CDR1 KGHSH and CDR2 LQKENI. The library protocol tagged each TCR cDNA with a unique molecular identifier. Via MiXCR, TCRdb re-called the 5' RACE reads, giving one row per CDR3 protein. Of under 75,000 distinct CDR3 sequences in the sample, roughly 13% were seen once. The time point here: sample taken at primary tumor resection. Sequencing of whole RNA from tumor, nontumor lung or frozen PBMC involved no sorting. The donors, about 78 patients with untreated early-stage non-small cell lung cancer, provided the samples. On this clonotype itself: Its cognate antigen is unknown.

V and J are TRBV18 and TRBJ1-1; possible D gene TRBD1, 5 bases. The receptor was derived from a male donor with early-stage non-small cell lung cancer. Here the sequenced sample was PBMCs, taken at surgery. CDR3 amino acids: CASSPAGRGTEAFF. For the CDR3, the DNA is TGTGCCAGCTCACCGGCAGGGAGGGGCACTGAAGCTTTCTTT.